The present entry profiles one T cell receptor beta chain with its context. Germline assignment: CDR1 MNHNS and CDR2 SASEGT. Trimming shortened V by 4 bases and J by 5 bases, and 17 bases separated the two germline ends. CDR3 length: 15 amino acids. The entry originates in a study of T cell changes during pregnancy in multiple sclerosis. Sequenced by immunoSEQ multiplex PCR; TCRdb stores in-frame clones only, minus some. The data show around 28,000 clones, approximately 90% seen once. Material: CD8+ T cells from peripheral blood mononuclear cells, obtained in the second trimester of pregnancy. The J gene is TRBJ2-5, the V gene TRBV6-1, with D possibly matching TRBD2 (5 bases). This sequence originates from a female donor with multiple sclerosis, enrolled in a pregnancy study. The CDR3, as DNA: TGTGCCAGCAGTGTGGCGGCCTCCAAGCGGGAGACCCAGTACTTC. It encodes CASSVAASKRETQYF.